The table lists the clone carrying this T cell receptor (beta chain) with many counts. What it binds is not known. Germline V gene sequence: CDR1 MGHRA, CDR2 YSYEKL. The V segment lost 0 bases and the J segment 6 bases; nucleotides outside the gene matches: 2. This CDR3 comprises 13 residues. These data belong to a study of regulatory T cells in long-lasting Graves disease. Regarding the study as a whole: It was in persistent disease that TRBV28, TRBJ1-2 and TRBJ2-5 were favored.

Time point meaning: newly diagnosed GD, antithyroid drugs for less than 3 months. Extracted RNA from PBMCs served as the source of the TCR library. Patients met American Thyroid Association criteria for Graves' disease. HTBI primers from iRepertoire and Arm-PCR of CDR3 regions yielded the TCR beta libraries. TCRdb re-analysed the multiplex PCR reads in MiXCR, keeping a single row per CDR3 protein. The sample shows roughly 320,000 distinct CDR3 sequences, over 15% of them seen only once. These same records also appear under a second study, on T cells in Graves' hyperthyroidism and ophthalmopathy. According to that study: First-round RT-PCR with HTBI primers amplified the TCR CDR3 region. Blood also contained most expanded thyroid clonotypes above 0.001.

The input for sequencing was peripheral blood mononuclear cells (PBMCs), taken at new diagnosis, from a patient treated with antithyroid drugs. This chain joins TRBV4-1 and TRBJ2-7; 7 nucleotides match TRBD1. The sequence was collected from a man aged 40-50 years with Graves disease. The chain's CDR3 is CASSQERGREQYF. In DNA form, the CDR3 reads TGCGCCAGCAGCCAAGAGAGGGGGCGCGAGCAGTACTTC.